A single T cell receptor (beta chain) is shown here with its context. The data are from a study of T cells expressing NK-cell markers. For each CDR3 protein, TCRdb gives one entry from its re-call of the 5' RACE reads, without DNA. The sample table includes a few hundred thousand distinct CDR3 sequences. The CDR3 loop spans 14 amino acids. Germline V gene sequence: CDR1 SEHNR, CDR2 FQNEAQ (reference sequence). The chain combines TRBV7-9 with TRBJ2-7; TCRdb indicates TRBD1, and absent DNA this call remains unverified. The source is a woman between 45 and 60 years old in good health. Material: blood T cells: a sorted CD56 or NKG2C T cell subset, CD4+ or CD8+ T cells, or bulk PBMC T cells (not recorded which). This chain's CDR3 is CASSPDRVPYEQYF.